This T cell receptor (beta chain) was identified in a study of cytomegalovirus exposure and HLA in healthy donors. Primers included in the PCR were 60 Vbeta and 13 Jbeta primers. Method: immunoSEQ multiplex PCR; TCRdb's copy keeps in-frame clones and lacks some. The sample totals about 130,000 clones. With regard to this clone: Its antigen remains unknown.

Study-wide points: Evidence from a later analysis indicated that most CMV-associated TCR beta chains looked HLA-restricted. Analysis performed later found more than 15,000 TCR beta sequences associated with HLA alleles at 0.05 false discovery rate. An assumption of roughly uniform sequencing depth across donors underlay the presence/absence analyses.

The receptor was derived from a man between 18 and 35 years old in good health and CMV-seronegative. Sequenced sample: PBMCs.

The CDR3 spells CASRSLDSNNYGYTF. The CDR3 coding sequence is TGTGCCAGCAGATCCTTGGACAGCAATAACTATGGCTACACCTTC. V is TRBV7-9 and J is TRBJ1-2; tentatively, D is TRBD1 (6 bases). Trimming stripped 6 bases from V and 1 base from J, with 15 bases between. The V gene's germline CDR1 is SEHNR and CDR2 FQNEAQ (reference sequence). This CDR3 has 15 residues.